This paragraph reports one TCR beta chain. Its cognate antigen is unknown. This sample is drawn from a study of beta chain features in type 1 diabetes. Broader study findings: Shortening that was moderate but significant affected the TCRB CDR3s of Type 1 diabetes patients in all four CD4+ subsets.

Expressed TCRB transcripts were sequenced because the entire RNA isolate underwent reverse transcription. The protocol was immunoSEQ multiplex PCR, while the TCRdb copy is restricted to in-frame clones and leaves out a portion. The data contain about 260,000 clones, roughly 21% of them singletons. Per the germline V gene, CDR1 is GTSNPN and CDR2 is SVGIG (reference sequence). This CDR3 region has 16 residues. The J segment lost 0 bases and the V segment lost 6 bases, leaving 8 bases of the junction unmatched. The sample comprised naive CD4+ T cells from blood. The chain has TRBV30 and TRBJ2-1, with TRBD2 matching 10 bases. The source is a woman aged 40 to 49 with type 1 diabetes. The CDR3 reads CACPAGGLSSYNEQFF. In nucleotides, the CDR3 is TGTGCCTGTCCAGCGGGAGGGCTCAGCTCCTACAATGAGCAGTTCTTC.